The clone carrying this TCR beta chain was found once. This specimen belongs to a study of tumor-infiltrating lymphocytes in oesophageal squamous cell carcinoma. TCRdb re-called the PCR reads through MiXCR, storing one row per CDR3 protein. The sample lists about 10,000 distinct CDR3 sequences, about three fifths occurring once. The clonotype comes from a female donor with esophageal squamous cell carcinoma. Sequencing input: esophageal tumor tissue.

CDR3 DNA sequence: TGTGCCAGCAGTTACTCGATCCCCGGGAACGAGGGCAATGAGCAGTTCTTC. This sequence encodes CASSYSIPGNEGNEQFF. This chain links TRBV6-5 with TRBJ1-2, with D possibly matching TRBD2 (5 bases). The J call may be incorrect, as the DNA end agrees better with TRBJ2-1. CDR1 and CDR2 (germline): MNHEY, SVGAGI. This CDR3 contains 17 residues.